Listed here are 20 T cell receptor beta chains from one sample, sequenced in a study of shared T cell receptors in the human thymus. Sequencing used immunoSEQ multiplex PCR; TCRdb keeps in-frame clones, though not all of them. The sample lists 550,000 to 800,000 clones, 70% to 90% occurring once. These data were also reused for a study on human thymus T cells.

Material for sequencing was thymocytes. These receptor sequences come from a girl under two years old with a congenital heart defect.

The chain employs TRBV5-1 and TRBJ2-6; TRBD1 aligns across 7 bases. Germline CDR1 SGHRS, CDR2 YFSETQ. Unmatched junction bases numbered 3, after V lost 7 bases and J lost 2 bases. The CDR3 length is 14 residues. This CDR3 reads CASLQGTGANVLTF. The CDR3 DNA reads TGCGCCAGCCTACAGGGGACTGGGGCCAACGTCCTGACTTTC.

The rearrangement joins TRBV4-3 to TRBJ2-7, with TRBD1 as a possible D gene (6 bases). This CDR3 has 18 amino acids. Germline values: CDR1 LGHNA, CDR2 YSLEER. V was pared by 1 base and J by 1 base, with 20 bases between. DNA for the CDR3: TGCGCCAGCAGCCAAGTCAAAAGAGGGGGTGACTTATCCTACGAGCAGTACTTC. Protein sequence: CASSQVKRGGDLSYEQYF.

The DNA of the CDR3 is TGTGCCAGCAGCCCGTGGGGACAGGGCCCGGTCCGGTTTCGGGAGCAGTACTTC. Translating it yields CASSPWGQGPVRFREQYF. The chain recombines TRBV7-9 with TRBJ2-7, with 9 bases fitting TRBD1. After removal of 5 bases from V and 7 bases from J, the junction contained 21 bases not matched to a gene. The CDR3 sequence is 18 residues long. Looked up from germline, CDR1 is SEHNR and CDR2 is FQNEAQ (reference sequence).

This clone came up once. This chain connects TRBV9 to TRBJ1-1; TRBD1 is a possible D gene (6 bases). The V gene lost 6 bases and the J gene lost 0 bases, with 18 bases spanning the gap. The CDR3 has 16 residues. Germline lookup yields CDR1 SGDLS and CDR2 YYNGEE. DNA of the CDR3: TGTGCCAGCAAGCCCCCCCCGGACAGCATGAACACTGAAGCTTTCTTT. Encoded protein: CASKPPPDSMNTEAFF.

This chain connects TRBV5-1 to TRBJ1-6; 7 positions agree with TRBD1. This CDR3 region has 17 residues. Germline values: CDR1 SGHRS, CDR2 YFSETQ. Trimming cost V 2 bases and J 10 bases; bases outside gene matches: 15. The CDR3 nucleotides are TGCGCCAGCAGCTTTTGGCTAGATGGGACAGTGGGATCACCCCTCCACTTT. Its protein product is CASSFWLDGTVGSPLHF.

The chain employs TRBV9 and TRBJ2-7; TRBD2 matches 7 bases. J was trimmed by 0 bases and V by 1 base; bases with no gene match: 16. The germline gives CDR1 SGDLS, CDR2 YYNGEE. This CDR3 contains 19 residues. The CDR3, as DNA: TGTGCCAGCAGCGTAAGGCCTTACATGGCGGGGGAAATCTCCTACGAGCAGTACTTC. Translating gives CASSVRPYMAGEISYEQYF.

The V gene is TRBV12-5, the J gene TRBJ2-5, with 10 bases identical to TRBD2. The germline CDR1 and CDR2 sequences are LGHNT and FRNRAP. The CDR3 runs 16 residues. The ends lost 2 bases at V and 4 bases at J; junction bases unmatched: 7. CDR3 sequence (DNA): TGTGCTAGTGGTTTGCCCAGACTAGCGGGCTCAGAGACCCAGTACTTC. Protein: CASGLPRLAGSETQYF.

J is TRBJ1-2 and V is TRBV28; the match to TRBD1 covers 11 bases. CDR1 MDHEN and CDR2 SYDVKM come from the germline V gene. CDR3 length equals 18 residues. V gave up 2 bases and J gave up 4 bases; unmatched junction bases: 12. The CDR3 coding sequence is TGTGCCAGCAGTTTACCCGGACAGGGGGCGAAGTTCAGCTATGGCTACACCTTC. Translation: CASSLPGQGAKFSYGYTF.

This chain links TRBV11-3 with TRBJ1-1, with D unresolved. This CDR3 has 14 residues. The germline V gene has CDR1 SGHNT and CDR2 YENEEA. The ends were cut back, 3 bases at V and 1 base at J, with 9 bases in the middle. CDR3 in amino acids: CASSLSRGNTEAFF. Here the CDR3 DNA reads TGTGCCAGCAGCTTGTCCCGGGGGAACACTGAAGCTTTCTTT.

The chain employs TRBV6-1 and TRBJ1-4, with unresolved D. V was clipped by 0 bases and J by 8 bases, with 16 bases between them. The germline CDR1 and CDR2 sequences are MNHNS and SASEGT. The CDR3 consists of 16 residues. In DNA form, the CDR3 reads TGTGCCAGCAGTGAAGCGTGGAGACCGGCGGAGGAAAAACTGTTTTTT. Translation gives CASSEAWRPAEEKLFF.

This clone was observed a handful of times. V gene TRBV5-6 combines with J gene TRBJ1-4, with D tentatively TRBD1 (5 bases). This CDR3 contains 13 residues. Trimming pared 1 base from V and 5 bases from J, leaving 6 bases between. Per germline, CDR1 SGHDT and CDR2 YYEEEE. The CDR3 region is CASSLSGNEKLFF. CDR3 sequence (DNA): TGTGCCAGCAGCTTGTCAGGGAATGAAAAACTGTTTTTT.

The rearrangement joins TRBV27 to TRBJ1-1; tentative D call: TRBD1 (5 bases). Trimming took off 5 bases at V and 1 base at J, with 20 bases between the two ends. From germline, CDR1 is MNHEY and CDR2 SMNVEV (reference sequence). This CDR3 has 17 amino acids. Here the CDR3 reads CASSLDIRRRSNTEAFF. The CDR3 DNA sequence: TGTGCCAGCAGTCTGGACATTCGCCGCCGGTCGAACACTGAAGCTTTCTTT.

The chain employs TRBV5-5 and TRBJ1-6; 9 bases map to TRBD1. This CDR3 is built from 20 residues. The germline gives CDR1 SGHKS, CDR2 YYEKEE (reference sequence). V lost 4 bases to trimming and J lost 8 bases; unmatched junction nucleotides: 22. The CDR3 spells CASSPSRDREGVFKDSPLHF. The CDR3 bases are TGTGCCAGCAGCCCTTCCCGGGACAGGGAGGGAGTCTTTAAGGATTCACCCCTCCACTTT.

This rearrangement joins TRBV30 to TRBJ1-1, with 7 bases aligning to TRBD1. Trimming removed 5 bases from V and 4 bases from J; junction bases left unmatched: 7. Germline lookup yields CDR1 GTSNPN and CDR2 SVGIG (reference sequence). The CDR3 has 13 amino acids. The CDR3 coding sequence is TGTGCCTGGGGCCAGGGGGAGGTCACTGAAGCTTTCTTT. This codes for CAWGQGEVTEAFF. Combining the CDR3 with reference TRBV30 and TRBJ1-1 gives the whole variable domain SQTIHQWPATLVQPVGSPLSLECTVEGTSNPNLYWYRQAAGRGLQLLFYSVGIGQISSEVPQNLSASRPQDRQFILSSKKLLLSDSGFYLCAWGQGEVTEAFFGQGTRLTVV.

The V and J genes are TRBV2 and TRBJ1-4; TRBD1 agrees at 12 bases. Losses at the gene ends were 0 bases for V and 8 bases for J; bases not matched to a gene: 13. The CDR3 consists of 19 residues. Germline V gene lookup returns CDR1 SNHLY and CDR2 FYNNEI. CDR3 sequence: CASSEARRDRGQLGEKLFF. CDR3 coding DNA: TGTGCCAGCAGTGAAGCCCGCCGGGACAGGGGGCAGTTAGGGGAAAAACTGTTTTTT.

The chain has TRBV11-2 and TRBJ1-5, with TRBD1 as a possible D gene (6 bases). The V end was cut by 9 bases, the J end by 5 bases, with 14 bases between. CDR3 length: 13 residues. Germline CDR1 SGHAT, CDR2 FQNNGV. CDR3: CASQGLADQPQHF. The CDR3 region has the DNA TGTGCCAGTCAGGGGCTAGCCGATCAGCCCCAGCATTTT.

The genes are TRBV7-9 and TRBJ2-2; no reliable D call. V was clipped by 2 bases and J by 0 bases, with 13 bases between them. This CDR3 region has 17 residues. CDR1 SEHNR and CDR2 FQNEAQ come from the germline V gene (reference sequence). The CDR3 sequence: CASSLKQPATNTGELFF. In nucleotides, the CDR3 is TGTGCCAGCAGCTTAAAGCAACCCGCGACGAACACCGGGGAGCTGTTTTTT.

This clone appeared a few times. The chain recombines TRBV25-1 with TRBJ2-7; a weak D match, TRBD1 (5 bases). The germline gives CDR1 MGHDK, CDR2 SYGVNS. With 6 bases removed from V and 1 base from J, the gap between germline ends came to 16 bases. The CDR3 has 15 residues. This CDR3 reads CASSKTGNLSYEQYF. The CDR3 nucleotides are TGTGCCAGCAGCAAAACAGGAAACTTATCCTACGAGCAGTACTTC.

The rearrangement joins TRBV19 to TRBJ1-1; 9 bases agree with TRBD1. Losses at the gene ends were 5 bases for V and 1 base for J; bases not matched to a gene: 8. Germline V gene lookup returns CDR1 LNHDA and CDR2 SQIVND (reference sequence). This CDR3 is built from 16 residues. CDR3 region: CASSADRGWENTEAFF. CDR3 nucleotide sequence: TGTGCCAGTAGTGCGGACAGGGGATGGGAGAACACTGAAGCTTTCTTT. The full variable domain, in which reference TRBV19 and TRBJ1-1 provide the parts outside the CDR3, is DGGITQSPKYLFRKEGQNVTLSCEQNLNHDAMYWYRQDPGQGLRLIYYSQIVNDFQKGDIAEGYSVSREKKESFPLTVTSAQKNPTAFYLCASSADRGWENTEAFFGQGTRLTVV.

The CDR3: CASSQQAAGLAKNIQYF. For the CDR3, the DNA is TGCGCCAGCAGCCAACAGGCGGCCGGGTTGGCCAAAAACATTCAGTACTTC. This chain uses TRBV5-1 with TRBJ2-4; perhaps TRBD1 as D (5 bases). The CDR3 is 17 residues long. V was clipped by 4 bases and J by 1 base, with 18 bases between them. From germline, CDR1 is SGHRS and CDR2 YFSETQ.